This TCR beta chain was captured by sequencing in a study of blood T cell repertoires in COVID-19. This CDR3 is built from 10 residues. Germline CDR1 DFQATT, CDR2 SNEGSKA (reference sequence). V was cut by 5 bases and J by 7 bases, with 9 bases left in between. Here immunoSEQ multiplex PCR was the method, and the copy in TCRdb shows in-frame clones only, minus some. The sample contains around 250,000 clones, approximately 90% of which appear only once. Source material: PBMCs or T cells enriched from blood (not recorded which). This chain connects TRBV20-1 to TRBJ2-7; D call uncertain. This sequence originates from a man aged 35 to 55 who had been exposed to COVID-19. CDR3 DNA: TGCAGTGCTCATAACGGGGAGCAGTACTTC. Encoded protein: CSAHNGEQYF.